Listed here are 15 T cell receptor beta chains from one sample, sequenced in a study of patients and donors after allogeneic stem cell transplantation (dated by TCRdb to about 2020). Libraries were built with RT-PCR. The listed sequencing device is NextSeq 550. The public reads were run again by TCRdb, first through fastp at Q25 and then through MiXCR, and only productive beta chains were kept. Identical CDR3 proteins give one entry, which carries the most common genes and DNA. In this sample the table shows approximately 200,000 distinct CDR3 sequences, 41% of which occur a single time. The top ten clonotypes cover 33% of the sample. Sample: blood, either unsorted or a sorted T cell fraction (not recorded which). These receptors were collected from a human donor who was either an allogeneic HSCT recipient or a stem cell or donor lymphocyte infusion donor (not recorded which). It is not recorded whose cells these are; they may come from a transplant donor.

This clonotype has more than one count but fewer than ten. The rearrangement links TRBV5-1 to TRBJ2-1; D not certain. The CDR3 loop spans 14 amino acids. Germline V gene sequence: CDR1 SGHRS, CDR2 YFSETQ. V was shortened by 2 bases and J by 7 bases, with 13 bases between the two germline ends. The CDR3 nucleotides are TGCGCCAGCAGCTTAGGGCAGGTCGGGAATGAGCAGTTCTTC. Amino acids: CASSLGQVGNEQFF.

This clonotype turned up a few times. This rearrangement joins TRBV2 to TRBJ1-5, with D hard to call. The CDR3 totals 13 residues. Germline V gene sequence: CDR1 SNHLY, CDR2 FYNNEI. Trimming removed 6 bases at V and 4 bases at J, with 10 bases between. CDR3 protein: CASSLGYNQPQHF. The CDR3 nucleotides are TGTGCCAGCAGCCTAGGGTATAATCAGCCCCAGCATTTT.

The chain has TRBV7-2 and TRBJ1-1; 8 bases match TRBD1. Germline CDR1 reads SGHTA; CDR2 reads FQGNSA. After removal of 4 bases from V and 4 bases from J, the junction contained 5 bases not matched to a gene. This CDR3 is built from 14 residues. Here the CDR3 reads CASSYRRGPTEAFF. The CDR3 DNA reads TGTGCCAGCAGCTACCGCAGGGGGCCCACTGAAGCTTTCTTT.

The chain is built from TRBV5-1 and TRBJ1-2; D is ambiguous. The CDR3 loop spans 14 amino acids. Trimming left V 2 bases short and J 4 bases short, with 12 bases between. From germline, CDR1 is SGHRS and CDR2 YFSETQ. This CDR3 is CASSFEGQSYGYTF. CDR3 sequence (DNA): TGCGCCAGCAGCTTTGAGGGTCAAAGCTATGGCTACACCTTC.

The genes are TRBV20-1 and TRBJ1-1; D ambiguous. Germline CDR1 reads DFQATT; CDR2 reads SNEGSKA (reference sequence). The CDR3 is 16 residues long. The V end lost 1 base, the J end lost 3 bases, and 18 bases lay between the germline ends. The DNA for the CDR3 is TGCAGTGCTAGAGTTCCAGGCCGGACTTCGGACACTGAAGCTTTCTTT. Its translation: CSARVPGRTSDTEAFF.

This chain joins TRBV29-1 and TRBJ1-1; 7 bases are shared with TRBD1. With 3 bases clipped from V and 7 bases from J, the junction kept 5 bases outside the gene matches. CDR1 is SQVTM and CDR2 is ANQGSEA in the germline V gene. The CDR3 contains 12 residues. The DNA for the CDR3 is TGCAGCGTTGACTGGGACAGCCATGAAGCTTTCTTT. Amino acids: CSVDWDSHEAFF. The full variable domain, its missing parts supplied by reference TRBV29-1 and TRBJ1-1, is SAVISQKPSRDICQRGTSLTIQCQVDSQVTMMFWYRQQPGQSLTLIATANQGSEATYESGFVIDKFPISRPNLTFSTLTVSNMSPEDSSIYLCSVDWDSHEAFFGQGTRLTVV.

In its sample, this clonotype was seen a few times. This chain uses TRBV7-3 with TRBJ1-3; D is ambiguous. Between the trimmed V and J ends, which lost 1 base and 4 bases, there was a span of 5 bases. CDR1 is SGHTA, CDR2 FQGTGA, per germline. The length of the CDR3 is 13 residues. DNA for the CDR3: TGTGCCAGCAGCTTAAGGCCGGGAAACACCATATATTTT. Translating it yields CASSLRPGNTIYF.

This clonotype was seen only a few times. The chain uses TRBV6-5 and TRBJ2-5, with D possibly being TRBD2 (5 bases). V was shortened by 2 bases and J by 5 bases, with 15 bases between the two germline ends. Per the germline V gene, CDR1 is MNHEY and CDR2 is SVGAGI. The CDR3 spans 15 residues. In DNA form, the CDR3 reads TGTGCCAGCAGTTACCAGGACTCGGTGGGGGAGACCCAGTACTTC. Its translation: CASSYQDSVGETQYF.

The CDR3: CAGMPLLGAPEAFF. CDR3 coding DNA: TGTGCCGGCATGCCCTTACTCGGGGCCCCTGAAGCTTTCTTT. The genes are TRBV7-6 and TRBJ1-1, with D perhaps TRBD1 (5 bases). The CDR3 is 14 amino acids. The V gene lost 11 bases and the J gene lost 6 bases, with 22 bases spanning the gap. Germline V CDR1 and CDR2: SGHVS, FNYEAQ.

This clonotype was recorded once. J is TRBJ2-7 and V is TRBV20-1; D is unclear. Germline assignment: CDR1 DFQATT and CDR2 SNEGSKA (reference sequence). The CDR3 extends over 10 amino acids. Between the trimmed V and J ends, which lost 5 bases and 1 base, there was a span of 3 bases. CDR3: CSAYSYEQYF. The CDR3 nucleotides read TGCAGTGCTTATTCCTACGAGCAGTACTTC.

Comment on this clonotype: An end of the junction differs from the germline gene, which may be a read error. V and J are TRBV10-2 and TRBJ1-5, with D uncertain. The germline V gene encodes CDR1 WSHSY and CDR2 SAAADI. The CDR3 consists of 12 residues. CDR3 nucleotide sequence: TGCGCCGGCAGTGAGAGCAATCAGCCCCAGCATTTT. It yields the protein CAGSESNQPQHF.

V gene TRBV2 combines with J gene TRBJ1-2; D is perhaps TRBD1 (6 bases). The V and J ends lost 7 bases and 2 bases respectively, with 8 bases between them. The length of the CDR3 is 12 residues. Germline V gene data show CDR1 as SNHLY and CDR2 as FYNNEI. The DNA of the CDR3 is TGTGCCAGCATCGGACAGAACTATGGCTACACCTTC. This encodes CASIGQNYGYTF.

V usage is TRBV7-2 and J usage is TRBJ2-2; 11 nucleotides agree with TRBD2. The junction had 10 bases not matched to a gene; V was cut back by 1 base and J by 0 bases. CDR3 length: 20 amino acids. The V gene's germline CDR1 is SGHTA and CDR2 FQGNSA. The CDR3 DNA reads TGTGCCAGCAGCTTAGTCTGGGGACTAGCGGATTCCGCGAACACCGGGGAGCTGTTTTTT. Translation: CASSLVWGLADSANTGELFF.

Comment on this clonotype: The germline gene is not matched at one end of the junction; a read error may be the cause. The chain carries TRBV5-5 and TRBJ2-1, with no clear D. CDR1 SGHKS and CDR2 YYEKEE come from the germline V gene (reference sequence). The CDR3 has 13 residues. CDR3 in DNA: TGTGCTAGCAGCTTGGTATCCAGTAATGAGCAGTTCTTC. This translates into CASSLVSSNEQFF.

This chain connects TRBV5-1 to TRBJ2-7; 11 bases align to TRBD2. Germline-derived CDR1 and CDR2 are SGHRS and YFSETQ. J gave up 5 bases and V 0 bases, and 10 bases lay outside the gene matches. This CDR3 is 17 amino acids long. The chain's CDR3 is CASSLEASGRLSDEQYF. The CDR3 DNA follows: TGCGCCAGCAGCTTGGAGGCTAGCGGGAGGTTGAGCGACGAGCAGTACTTC.